This T cell receptor (beta chain) comes out of a study of cytomegalovirus exposure and HLA in healthy donors. Study at large: Earlier, approximately 110 million unique TCR beta sequences were recovered from 200 million or so T cells by an analysis. General study findings and limits: Cytomegalovirus status was reportedly diagnosed by the classifier with high sensitivity and specificity.

The PCR ran on 60 Vbeta and 13 Jbeta primers. Generated by immunoSEQ multiplex PCR, the TCRdb table keeps only in-frame clones and is missing some. This sample's table has 150,000 to 250,000 clones. The germline gives CDR1 MGHRA, CDR2 YSYEKL. The CDR3 length is 14 residues. Though probably carrying unrecorded immune exposures, donors were nominally healthy at sampling. On this clone itself: Its antigen is still unknown. One end of the junction is discordant with germline, which a read error may explain.

The chain combines TRBV4-1 with TRBJ2-1; weak D call: TRBD1 (6 bases). This sequence originates from a boy between 10 and 17 years old in good health and CMV-seronegative. The sequencing input was PBMCs. The CDR3 here is CASSQEEDRDNRLF. The CDR3 bases are TGCGCCAGCAGCCAAGAAGAGGATCGGGACAATCGGCTCTTC.